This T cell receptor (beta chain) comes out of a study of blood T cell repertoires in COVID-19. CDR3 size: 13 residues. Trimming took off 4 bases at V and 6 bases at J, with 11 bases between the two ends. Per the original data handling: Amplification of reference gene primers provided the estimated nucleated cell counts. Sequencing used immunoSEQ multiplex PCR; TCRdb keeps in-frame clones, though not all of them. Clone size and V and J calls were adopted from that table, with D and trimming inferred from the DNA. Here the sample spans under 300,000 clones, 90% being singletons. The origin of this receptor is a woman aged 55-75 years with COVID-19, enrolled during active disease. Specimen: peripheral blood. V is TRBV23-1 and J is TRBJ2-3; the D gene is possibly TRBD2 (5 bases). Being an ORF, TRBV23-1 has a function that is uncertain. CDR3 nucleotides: TGCGCCAGCAGTCTCAATCGCGGGGATACGCAGTATTTT. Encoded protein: CASSLNRGDTQYF.